This T cell receptor beta chain was sequenced during a study of blood T cells in healthy people across ages. There are a few counts of this clonotype. Per germline, CDR1 DFQATT and CDR2 SNEGSKA (reference sequence). This CDR3 region has 14 residues. The germline V and J ends were trimmed by 0 bases and 3 bases, with 11 bases remaining between them. Next came a second PCR, run for about 7 to 12 cycles, which used a sample-barcoded 5' primer along with a J-beta primer mix. TCRdb processed the 5' RACE reads anew with MiXCR; each CDR3 protein has one entry. The sample lists about a million distinct CDR3 sequences; around 46% were seen once.

The specimen was blood. The chain links TRBV20-1 to TRBJ1-1, with D unresolved. This receptor was obtained from a man in his thirties or forties in good health. The CDR3 loop reads CSARDGRADTEAFF. In nucleotides, the CDR3 is TGCAGTGCTAGAGATGGGAGGGCGGACACTGAAGCTTTCTTT.